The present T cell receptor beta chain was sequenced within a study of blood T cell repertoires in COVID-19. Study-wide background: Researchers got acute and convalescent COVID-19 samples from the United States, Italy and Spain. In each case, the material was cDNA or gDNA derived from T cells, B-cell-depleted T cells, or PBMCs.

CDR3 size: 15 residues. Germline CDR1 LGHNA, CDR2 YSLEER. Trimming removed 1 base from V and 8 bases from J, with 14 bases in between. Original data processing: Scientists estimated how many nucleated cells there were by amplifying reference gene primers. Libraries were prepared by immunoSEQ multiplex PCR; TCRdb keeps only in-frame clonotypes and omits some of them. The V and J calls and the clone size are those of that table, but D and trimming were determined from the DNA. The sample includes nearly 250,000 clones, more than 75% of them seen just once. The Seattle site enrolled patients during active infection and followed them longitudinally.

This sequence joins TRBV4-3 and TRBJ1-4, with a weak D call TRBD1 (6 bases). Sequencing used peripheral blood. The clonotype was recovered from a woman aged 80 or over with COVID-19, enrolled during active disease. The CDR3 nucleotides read TGCGCCAGCAGCCAAGGGGGCCTCGACAGGGAAAAACTGTTTTTT. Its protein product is CASSQGGLDREKLFF.